Sequencing of this T cell receptor (beta chain) was carried out in a study of T cells in Graves' hyperthyroidism and ophthalmopathy. The CDR3 length is 15 residues. Per the germline V gene, CDR1 is MNHEY and CDR2 is SVGAGI. The V end was cut by 0 bases, the J end by 6 bases, with 14 bases between. This clonotype was found a few times. TCR beta CDR3 regions were amplified from RNA transcripts. The HTBI set primed first-round TCR CDR3 RT-PCR. MiXCR, run by TCRdb on the multiplex PCR reads, gives a single entry per CDR3 protein. This sample has about 840,000 distinct CDR3 sequences; over 35% occur once, and the top ten carry roughly 8.3%. Graves' hyperthyroidism is called stable when ophthalmopathy does not progress within 18 months. Recently diagnosed hyperthyroidism of less than 2 months' duration affected patients aged 18 to 65. The source of the PBMCs was approximately 10 ml of fresh peripheral blood.

The source material was blood. J is TRBJ1-2 and V is TRBV6-5; D may be TRBD1 (6 bases). This TCR was sampled from a man younger than 35 with Graves' hyperthyroidism. CDR3 residues: CASSYSHGGGHGYTF. The CDR3 DNA follows: TGTGCCAGCAGTTACTCGCATGGGGGGGGCCATGGCTACACCTTC.